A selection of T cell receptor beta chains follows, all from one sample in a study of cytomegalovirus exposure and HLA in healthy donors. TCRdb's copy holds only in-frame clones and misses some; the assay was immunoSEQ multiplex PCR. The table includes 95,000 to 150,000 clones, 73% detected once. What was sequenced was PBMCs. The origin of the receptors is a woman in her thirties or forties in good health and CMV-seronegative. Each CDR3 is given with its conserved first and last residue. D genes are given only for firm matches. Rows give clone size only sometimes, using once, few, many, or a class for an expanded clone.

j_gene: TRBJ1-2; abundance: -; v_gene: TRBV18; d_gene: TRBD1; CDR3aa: CASSPEVTGTGGSGYTF; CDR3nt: TGTGCCAGCTCACCAGAAGTTACCGGGACAGGGGGCTCTGGCTACACCTTC
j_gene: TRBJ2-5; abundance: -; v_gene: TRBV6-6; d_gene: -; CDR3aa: CASGGLTETQYF; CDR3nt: TGTGCCAGTGGGGGGTTAACGGAGACCCAGTACTTC
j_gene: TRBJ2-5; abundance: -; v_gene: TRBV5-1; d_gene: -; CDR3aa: CASSLASTQETQYF; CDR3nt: TGCGCCAGCAGCTTGGCTAGCACACAAGAGACCCAGTACTTC
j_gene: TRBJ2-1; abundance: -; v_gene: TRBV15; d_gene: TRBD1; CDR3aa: CATKGQPTYNEQFF; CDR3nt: TGTGCCACCAAGGGACAGCCCACCTACAATGAGCAGTTCTTC
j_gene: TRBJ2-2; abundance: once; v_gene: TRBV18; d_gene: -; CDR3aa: CASSPNTGELFF; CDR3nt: TGTGCCAGCTCCCCCAATACCGGGGAGCTGTTTTTT
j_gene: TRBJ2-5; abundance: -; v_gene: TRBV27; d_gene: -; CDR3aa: CASSFGGTQYF; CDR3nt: TGTGCCAGCAGTTTCGGAGGGACCCAGTACTTC
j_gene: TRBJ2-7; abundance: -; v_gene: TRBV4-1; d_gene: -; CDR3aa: CASSQGLMEEQYF; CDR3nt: TGCGCCAGCAGCCAGGGGCTAATGGAAGAGCAGTACTTC
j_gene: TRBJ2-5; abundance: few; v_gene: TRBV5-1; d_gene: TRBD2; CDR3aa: CASSFTSGQETQYF; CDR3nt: TGCGCCAGCAGCTTTACTAGCGGACAAGAGACCCAGTACTTC
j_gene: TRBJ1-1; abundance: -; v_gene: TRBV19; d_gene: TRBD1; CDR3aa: CASNPLLQGRTTEAFF; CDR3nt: TGTGCCAGTAATCCTTTACTACAGGGGAGGACCACTGAAGCTTTCTTT
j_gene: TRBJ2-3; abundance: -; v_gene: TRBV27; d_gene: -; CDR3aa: CASSLSTGEADTQYF; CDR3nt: TGTGCCAGCAGTTTAAGTACAGGGGAGGCAGATACGCAGTATTTT
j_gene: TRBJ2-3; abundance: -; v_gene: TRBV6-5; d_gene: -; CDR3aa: CASSAQGTPDTQYF; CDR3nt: TGTGCCAGCAGTGCCCAGGGGACGCCAGATACGCAGTATTTT
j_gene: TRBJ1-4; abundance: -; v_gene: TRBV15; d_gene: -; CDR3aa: CATSRDRGRELFF; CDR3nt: TGTGCCACCAGCAGAGATCGGGGTAGGGAACTGTTTTTT
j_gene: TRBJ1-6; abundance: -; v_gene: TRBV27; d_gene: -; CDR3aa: CASSVRTVAYNSPLHF; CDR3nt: TGTGCCAGCAGTGTCCGAACAGTAGCCTATAATTCACCCCTCCACTTT
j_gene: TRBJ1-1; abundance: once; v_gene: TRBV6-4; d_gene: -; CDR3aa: CASSEGRNTEAFF; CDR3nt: TGTGCCAGCAGTGAGGGGAGGAACACTGAAGCTTTCTTT
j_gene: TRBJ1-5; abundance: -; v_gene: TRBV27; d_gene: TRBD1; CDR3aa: CASSSIQGARGQPQHF; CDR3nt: TGTGCCAGCAGTTCAATACAGGGGGCCAGGGGTCAGCCCCAGCATTTT
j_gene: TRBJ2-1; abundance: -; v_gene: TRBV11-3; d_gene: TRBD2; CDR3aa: CASSPRSSGRDYEQFF; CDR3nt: TGTGCCAGCAGCCCCCGATCTAGCGGGAGGGACTATGAGCAGTTCTTC
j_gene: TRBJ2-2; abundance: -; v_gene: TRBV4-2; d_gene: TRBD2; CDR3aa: CASSQEGTSLTGELFF; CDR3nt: TGTGCCAGCAGCCAAGAGGGGACTAGTCTCACCGGGGAGCTGTTTTTT
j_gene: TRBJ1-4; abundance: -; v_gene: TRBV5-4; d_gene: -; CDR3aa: CASSPFGNEKLFF; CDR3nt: TGTGCCAGCAGCCCCTTCGGTAATGAAAAACTGTTTTTT
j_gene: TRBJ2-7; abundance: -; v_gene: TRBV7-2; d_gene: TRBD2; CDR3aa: CASSPRLAGEQYF; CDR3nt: TGTGCCAGCAGCCCCAGACTAGCGGGCGAGCAGTACTTC
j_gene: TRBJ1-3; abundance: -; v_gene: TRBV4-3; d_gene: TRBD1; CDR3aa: CASSQRQGGGNTIYF; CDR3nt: TGCGCCAGCAGCCAACGACAGGGAGGTGGAAACACCATATATTTT
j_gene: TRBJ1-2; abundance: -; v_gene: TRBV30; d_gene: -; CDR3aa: CAWSGGNRGYTF; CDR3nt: TGTGCCTGGAGTGGCGGGAATAGAGGCTACACCTTC
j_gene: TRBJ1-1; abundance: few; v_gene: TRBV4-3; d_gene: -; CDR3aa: CASRLQGSNTEAFF; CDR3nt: TGCGCCAGCAGACTACAGGGATCGAACACTGAAGCTTTCTTT
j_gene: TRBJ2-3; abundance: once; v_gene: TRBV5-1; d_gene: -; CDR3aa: CASSLTGSYSTDTQYF; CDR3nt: TGCGCCAGCAGCTTGACAGGCAGCTACTCCACAGATACGCAGTATTTT
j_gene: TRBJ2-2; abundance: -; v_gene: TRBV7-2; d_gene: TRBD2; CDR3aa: CASSPSTSGGARELFF; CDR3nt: TGTGCCAGCAGTCCTTCGACTAGCGGGGGGGCCAGGGAGCTGTTTTTT
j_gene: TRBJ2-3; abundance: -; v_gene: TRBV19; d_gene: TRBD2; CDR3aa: CASSGWELAGRNGTDTQYF; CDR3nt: TGTGCCAGTAGTGGGTGGGAACTAGCGGGCAGGAACGGCACAGATACGCAGTATTTT
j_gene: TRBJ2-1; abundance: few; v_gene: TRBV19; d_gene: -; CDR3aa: CASSSRGRRSYNEQFF; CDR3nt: TGTGCCAGTAGTTCCCGGGGGAGGCGCTCCTACAATGAGCAGTTCTTC
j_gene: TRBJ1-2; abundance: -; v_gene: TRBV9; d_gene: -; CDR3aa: CASSAQGYGYTF; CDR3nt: TGTGCCAGCAGCGCACAGGGCTATGGCTACACCTTC
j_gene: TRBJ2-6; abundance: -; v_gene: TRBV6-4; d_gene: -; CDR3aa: CASSDSTTGFSGANVLTF; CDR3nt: TGTGCCAGCAGTGACTCTACGACAGGCTTCTCTGGGGCCAACGTCCTGACTTTC
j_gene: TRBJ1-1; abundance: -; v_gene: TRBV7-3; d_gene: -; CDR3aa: CASSLQGFGTEAFF; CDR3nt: TGTGCCAGCAGTCTACAGGGATTTGGGACTGAAGCTTTCTTT
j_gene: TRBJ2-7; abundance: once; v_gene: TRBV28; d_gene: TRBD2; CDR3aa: CASNILAGEGGSYEQYF; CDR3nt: TGTGCCAGCAACATACTAGCGGGAGAGGGGGGTTCCTACGAGCAGTACTTC
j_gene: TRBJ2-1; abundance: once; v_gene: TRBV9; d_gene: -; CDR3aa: CASASRDKPSGEQFF; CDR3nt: TGTGCCAGCGCAAGCCGGGACAAACCATCTGGTGAGCAGTTCTTC
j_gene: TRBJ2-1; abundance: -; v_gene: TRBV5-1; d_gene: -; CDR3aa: CASRKAGTSYNEQFF; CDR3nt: TGCGCCAGCAGGAAGGCGGGGACCTCCTACAATGAGCAGTTCTTC
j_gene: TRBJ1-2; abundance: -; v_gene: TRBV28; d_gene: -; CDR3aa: CASSSQGHGYTF; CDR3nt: TGTGCCAGCAGTTCACAGGGACATGGCTACACCTTC
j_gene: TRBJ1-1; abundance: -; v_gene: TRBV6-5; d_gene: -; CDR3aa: CASSYPRSTEAFF; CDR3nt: TGTGCCAGCAGTTACCCTCGTAGCACTGAAGCTTTCTTT
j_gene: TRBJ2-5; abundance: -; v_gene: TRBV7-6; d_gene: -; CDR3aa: CASSLLGHLQETQYF; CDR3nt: TGTGCCAGCAGCTTACTGGGACACTTACAAGAGACCCAGTACTTC
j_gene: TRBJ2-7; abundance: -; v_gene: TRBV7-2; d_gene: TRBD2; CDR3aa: CASSSAGGSYEQYF; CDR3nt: TGTGCCAGCAGCTCCGCGGGGGGTTCCTACGAGCAGTACTTC
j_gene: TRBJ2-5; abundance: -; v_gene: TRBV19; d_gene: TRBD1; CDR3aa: CASSTRQGRETQYF; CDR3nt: TGTGCCAGTAGTACGCGACAGGGGCGAGAGACCCAGTACTTC
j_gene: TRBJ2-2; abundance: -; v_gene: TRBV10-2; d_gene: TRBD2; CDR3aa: CASSTGLAGVGELFF; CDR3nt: TGCGCCAGCAGCACCGGACTAGCGGGAGTCGGGGAGCTGTTTTTT
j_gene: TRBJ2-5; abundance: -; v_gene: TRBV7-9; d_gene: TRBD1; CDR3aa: CASSQQGALQETQYF; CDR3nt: TGTGCCAGCAGCCAACAGGGGGCTCTCCAAGAGACCCAGTACTTC
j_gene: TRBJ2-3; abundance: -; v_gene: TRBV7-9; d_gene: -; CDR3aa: CASSLLRGTSTDTQYF; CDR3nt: TGTGCCAGCAGCTTATTGCGCGGGACTAGCACAGATACGCAGTATTTT
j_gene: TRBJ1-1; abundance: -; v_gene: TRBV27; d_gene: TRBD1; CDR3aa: CASSPLQGGKAFF; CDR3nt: TGTGCCAGCAGTCCCCTACAGGGGGGGAAAGCTTTCTTT
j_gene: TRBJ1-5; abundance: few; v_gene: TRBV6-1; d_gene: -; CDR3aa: CASSESGEDNQPQHF; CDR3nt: TGTGCCAGCAGTGAGTCGGGGGAAGACAATCAGCCCCAGCATTTT
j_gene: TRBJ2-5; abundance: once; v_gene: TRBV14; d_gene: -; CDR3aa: CASSQETRLVRPVNQETQYF; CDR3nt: TGTGCCAGCAGCCAAGAAACACGACTAGTCCGCCCTGTTAACCAAGAGACCCAGTACTTC
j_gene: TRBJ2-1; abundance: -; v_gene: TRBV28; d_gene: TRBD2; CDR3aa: CASRKAGVVNEQFF; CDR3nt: TGTGCCAGCAGAAAAGCGGGAGTGGTCAATGAGCAGTTCTTC
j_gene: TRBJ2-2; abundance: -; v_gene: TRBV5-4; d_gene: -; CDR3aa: CASSRAGMRDRAGELFF; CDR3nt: TGTGCCAGCAGCCGGGCTGGGATGAGGGATAGGGCCGGGGAGCTGTTTTTT
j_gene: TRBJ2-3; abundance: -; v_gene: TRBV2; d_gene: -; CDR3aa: CASSEALRSYRAISTDTQYF; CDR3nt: TGTGCCAGCAGTGAAGCGCTTCGGTCGTACAGGGCGATTAGCACAGATACGCAGTATTTT
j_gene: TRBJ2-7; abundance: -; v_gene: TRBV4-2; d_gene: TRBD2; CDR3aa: CASSQDSGGAYEQYF; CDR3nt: TGTGCCAGCAGCCAAGATTCCGGGGGGGCCTACGAGCAGTACTTC
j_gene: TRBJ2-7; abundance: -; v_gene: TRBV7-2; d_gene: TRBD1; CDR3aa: CASSRTGGEIGYEQYF; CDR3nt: TGTGCCAGCAGCCGGACAGGGGGTGAAATAGGCTACGAGCAGTACTTC
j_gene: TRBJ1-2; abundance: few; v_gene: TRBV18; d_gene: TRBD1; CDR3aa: CASSPPGYMDRGSGYTF; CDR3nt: TGTGCCAGCTCACCCCCCGGGTATATGGACAGGGGCTCCGGCTACACCTTC
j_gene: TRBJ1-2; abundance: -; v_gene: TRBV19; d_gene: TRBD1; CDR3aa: CASSRGRGDVQGGYTF; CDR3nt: TGTGCCAGTAGTCGGGGCAGGGGGGACGTGCAGGGTGGCTACACCTTC
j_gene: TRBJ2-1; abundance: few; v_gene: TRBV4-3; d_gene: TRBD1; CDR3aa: CASSQDDRAHGEQFF; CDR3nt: TGCGCCAGCAGCCAAGATGACAGGGCGCACGGTGAGCAGTTCTTC
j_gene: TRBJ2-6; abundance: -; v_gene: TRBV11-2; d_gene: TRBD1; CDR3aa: CASSHLTGESSGANVLTF; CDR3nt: TGTGCCAGCAGCCACTTGACAGGGGAAAGCTCTGGGGCCAACGTCCTGACTTTC
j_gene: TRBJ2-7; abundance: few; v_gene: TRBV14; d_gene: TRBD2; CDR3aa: CASSQGRWGTSFF; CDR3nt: TGTGCCAGCAGCCAAGGGCGGTGGGGGACTAGCTTCTTC
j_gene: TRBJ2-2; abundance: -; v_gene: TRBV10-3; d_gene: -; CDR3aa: CAISGRGEVRAGELFF; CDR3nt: TGTGCCATCAGTGGGAGAGGGGAGGTACGCGCCGGGGAGCTGTTTTTT
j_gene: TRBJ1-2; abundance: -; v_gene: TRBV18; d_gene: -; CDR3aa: CASSPRAGDSVDYGYTF; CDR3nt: TGTGCCAGCTCACCACGGGCAGGGGATTCAGTTGACTATGGCTACACCTTC
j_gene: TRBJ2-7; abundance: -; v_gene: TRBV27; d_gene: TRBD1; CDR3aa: CASKGGAGTYEQYF; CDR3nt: TGTGCCAGCAAAGGGGGCGCAGGGACCTACGAGCAGTACTTC
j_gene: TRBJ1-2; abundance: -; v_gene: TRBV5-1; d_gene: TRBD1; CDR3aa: CASSSLQGDGYTF; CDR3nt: TGCGCCAGCAGCTCCCTACAGGGGGATGGCTACACCTTC
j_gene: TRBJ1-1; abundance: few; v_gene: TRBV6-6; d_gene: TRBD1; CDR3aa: CASSDRENTEAFF; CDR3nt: TGTGCCAGCAGTGACAGGGAGAACACTGAAGCTTTCTTT